The 11 T cell receptor beta chains below were found in one sample sequenced in a study of T cell repertoires in cytomegalovirus infection. Via MiXCR, TCRdb re-called the reads, giving one row per CDR3 protein. Among about 440,000 distinct CDR3 sequences listed, approximately 32% were seen once. The sample was PBMCs. The receptors were sampled from a human donor in good health (CMV status not recorded). Some clones in this sample may be carry-over from other donors' samples.

This clonotype came up a few times. The chain recombines TRBV6-6 with TRBJ2-1; a possible D gene is TRBD1 (6 bases). The germline V gene encodes CDR1 MNHNY and CDR2 SVGAGI (reference sequence). The CDR3 has 17 amino acids. V was clipped by 5 bases and J by 3 bases, with 20 bases between them. This CDR3 is CASSPRTVVTSYNEQFF. CDR3 DNA: TGTGCCAGCAGTCCTCGGACAGTAGTAACTAGCTACAATGAGCAGTTCTTC.

In DNA, the CDR3 is TGTGCCAGCAGTTTGAGAGGGGGGCCGAGGCCCCAGCATTTT. This encodes CASSLRGGPRPQHF. The J gene is TRBJ1-5, the V gene TRBV12-3 or TRBV12-4; tentative D call: TRBD1 (6 bases). V lost 3 bases and J lost 9, with 15 bases in between. This CDR3 has 14 residues.

This chain connects TRBV27 to TRBJ2-2; tentative D call: TRBD1 (5 bases). The V end was cut by 6 bases, the J end by 0 bases, with 14 bases between. Germline V lookup: CDR1 MNHEY, CDR2 SMNVEV (reference sequence). This CDR3 has 16 amino acids. CDR3 residues: CASSLSRVANTGELFF. The DNA for the CDR3 is TGTGCCAGCAGCTTGTCCAGGGTAGCGAACACCGGGGAGCTGTTTTTT.

This clonotype was observed a few times. This rearrangement joins TRBV6-6 to TRBJ2-1; D unresolved. V lost 0 bases, J lost 10 bases, and 13 bases lay in between. The CDR3 totals 14 residues. Germline CDR1 is MNHNY and CDR2 is SVGAGI (reference sequence). The CDR3 sequence is CASSYSPVSTEQFF. For the CDR3, the DNA is TGTGCCAGCAGTTACTCCCCGGTGTCCACCGAGCAGTTCTTC.

For this clonotype: At one boundary the junction diverges from the germline segment, which might be a read error. The chain has TRBV12-3 or TRBV12-4 and TRBJ1-4, with D unclear. This CDR3 has 15 residues. The DNA of the CDR3 is TGTGCCGGCAGGACCTTACAAGCAACTAATGAAAAACTGTTTTTT. This translates into CAGRTLQATNEKLFF.

This clonotype was observed many times. The chain uses TRBV12-3 or TRBV12-4 and TRBJ1-1; D unresolved. This CDR3 comprises 13 residues. V was cut by 3 bases and J by 4 bases, with 9 bases left in between. The CDR3 DNA is TGTGCCAGCAGTTTGTTGGGGAGCACTGAAGCTTTCTTT. Its protein product is CASSLLGSTEAFF.

This clonotype was recorded many times. The chain couples TRBV11-2 to TRBJ2-1; the match to TRBD1 covers 9 bases. In germline, CDR1 is SGHAT, CDR2 FQNNGV. With V trimmed by 5 bases and J by 9 bases, 11 bases remained unmatched. The CDR3 length is 15 residues. CDR3 DNA sequence: TGTGCCAGCAGCCAACTTCGGGGACAGGGACCTGAGCAGTTCTTC. Protein sequence: CASSQLRGQGPEQFF.

This clonotype is a singleton in its sample. A junction boundary mismatches the germline segment, possibly from a read error. The chain joins TRBV19 to TRBJ2-3; the match to TRBD2 covers 9 bases. This CDR3 is 16 amino acids long. Germline V gene data show CDR1 as LNHDA and CDR2 as SQIVND (reference sequence). The CDR3 loop is CAISFLAGTSTDTQYF. The DNA of the CDR3 is TGTGCCATTAGTTTCCTAGCGGGGACTAGCACAGATACGCAGTATTTT.

This clonotype occurred a few times. The chain combines TRBV19 with TRBJ2-3, with TRBD2 matching 13 bases. The CDR3 spans 19 residues. The J segment lost 6 bases and the V segment lost 4 bases, leaving 16 bases of the junction unmatched. Germline lookup yields CDR1 LNHDA and CDR2 SQIVND (reference sequence). CDR3 region: CASSNPGLAGRRGSDTQYF. The CDR3 nucleotides are TGTGCCAGTAGTAATCCGGGACTAGCGGGGCGCCGCGGATCCGATACGCAGTATTTT.

The chain uses TRBV2 and TRBJ2-1, with 13 bases aligning to TRBD2. Germline-derived CDR1 and CDR2 are SNHLY and FYNNEI. Unmatched junction bases numbered 4, after V lost 1 base and J lost 10 bases. The CDR3 extends over 15 amino acids. CDR3 sequence (DNA): TGTGCCAGCAGTGAAGAGGGACTAGCGGGACCGGAGCAGTTCTTC. It specifies CASSEEGLAGPEQFF.

The rearrangement uses TRBV4-2 and TRBJ2-7; D is ambiguous. The germline V and J ends were trimmed by 0 bases and 0 bases, with 9 bases remaining between them. The germline V gene has CDR1 LGHNA and CDR2 YNFKEQ. The CDR3 runs 15 residues. The CDR3 bases are TGTGCCAGCAGCCAAGATATGGCTAGCTCCTACGAGCAGTACTTC. Its protein product is CASSQDMASSYEQYF.